This T cell receptor (beta chain) was identified during a study of T cell clones after liver transplantation (dated by TCRdb to between 2019 and 2020). For context, the study as a whole: The samples were obtained from ITN030ST, a randomized trial that attempted immunosuppression withdrawal within 2 years after liver transplantation. Donor-reactive T cell clones were identified by TCRbeta sequencing following a pre-transplant mixed lymphocyte reaction and were subsequently tracked in post-transplant blood. As an antigen-independent comparator for the donor-reactive sequences, third party-reactive TCRbeta sequences from pre-transplant MLRs were identified as well. Of the eight recipients, three were HCV-positive, while the remaining recipients had been transplanted for non-autoimmune, non-viral indications. No induction therapy was given to the subjects, and standard immunosuppression was administered until randomization at 12-24 months post-transplant. Tolerance meant complete immunosuppression withdrawal for at least one year without liver enzymes rising beyond twice the upper limit of normal. The study cohort included 8 liver transplant recipients, of whom 3 were classified as tolerant and 5 as non-tolerant.

Broad study findings and their caveats: Without allograft tissue specimens, donor-reactive T cells may have migrated into the graft rather than being deleted. In two subjects, low numbers of available donor cells limited the measurable donor-reactive repertoire. In 5 of 8 subjects, regardless of tolerance or HCV status, circulating donor-reactive CD4 TCRbeta sequences dropped significantly post-transplant. Conclusions were preliminary, limited by small, heterogeneous patient numbers and non-standardized post-transplant time points. Donor-reactive sequences declined more than third party-reactive ones, suggesting partial antigen-specific deletion unrelated to withdrawal success. When repertoire turnover was accounted for, significantly reduced detection of donor-reactive sequences was found in 7 of 8 subjects for CD4 and in 8 of 8 subjects for CD8.

This clone turned up a few times. The antigen it recognizes is unknown. No per-base quality is available; no much larger clone lies one base away. Using immunoSEQ, frozen genomic DNA was subjected to high-throughput TCRbeta CDR3 sequencing, a process that included PCR amplification, mapping, bias correction and internal controls. As for how the authors treated the data: Productive rearrangements were retained, and unique TCRbeta sequences were defined by the CDR3 nucleotide sequence together with the V and J gene. Donor-reactive sequences required at least 5-fold expansion in CFSE-low cells versus unstimulated pre-transplant cells and at least 0.01% frequency. To ensure at least 90% detection power, minimum frequency thresholds were set for each subject based on that subject's lowest-template unstimulated sample. Jensen-Shannon divergence between the top 1000 TCRbeta sequences post-transplant and pre-transplant was used to measure repertoire turnover. Two-sided Fisher's exact tests were used to test for changes in the detection of donor-reactive sequences. Entries here come from immuneACCESS through TCRdb and include only in-frame sequences with V and J called. Some clones fail to appear in such tables; in the studies checked, an unresolved V gene covers under half of the shortfall, and the cause of the remainder is unknown. For V, J and clone size, that table is used; D and trimming come from the DNA. The sample data list 5,000 or so clones, and approximately 30% of these were observed just once. The ten largest make up 16% of the sample.

Proliferating CFSE-low cells from the MLR were sequenced to define alloreactive TCRbeta sequences. In the CFSE-MLRs, pre-transplant recipient cells were stimulated either by donor PBMCs, splenocytes or lymph node cells, or by third-party PBMCs. Randomization to immunosuppression withdrawal applied to every one of the 8 studied subjects. The Qiagen DNeasy Blood and Tissue Kit was used for genomic DNA isolation. Sequenced sample: CD4+ T cells from cultured PBMCs. This TCR was sampled from a human patient who received a liver transplant. Following a transplant, some T cells may be graft donor cells, not patient cells.

The CDR3 corresponds to CASSKARAGTETQYF. The DNA sequence reads TGTGCCAGCAGTAAGGCTCGGGCAGGGACGGAGACCCAGTACTTC. The chain employs TRBV28 and TRBJ2-5; the D gene is perhaps TRBD1 or TRBD2, as each covers 5 bases. According to the germline V gene, CDR1 reads MDHEN and CDR2 reads SYDVKM. V and J are truncated by 5 bases and 5 bases respectively, leaving an intervening sequence of 18 bases. The CDR3 starts with the cysteine, ends with the phenylalanine, and has 15 residues. Only CDR3 DNA is held: 45 bases, read in frame from base 1.